This TCR beta chain was documented in a study of Graves' ophthalmopathy and Graves' hyperthyroidism (dated by TCRdb to 2016 to 2019). General notes on the study: Peripheral blood was collected at initial diagnosis, before any treatment. To tell Graves' ophthalmopathy apart from Graves' hyperthyroidism, and to predict which patients would progress to ophthalmopathy, the study relied on TCR beta repertoire signatures. For independent validation, a separate cohort was made up of 18 hyperthyroidism patients plus 17 patients who later progressed from hyperthyroidism to ophthalmopathy. The 75 to 100 discovery patients were randomly split 7:3 into training and test sets. To explore V-J signatures that distinguish ophthalmopathy from hyperthyroidism, a discovery set of about 99 patients was enrolled, made up of roughly 41 with ophthalmopathy and 57 with stable hyperthyroidism. Once sampling was done, hyperthyroidism patients were given methimazole at a starting dose of 30 mg daily, while ophthalmopathy patients were given high-dose intravenous methylprednisolone. In total, some 130 blood samples were TCR-sequenced: 43 ophthalmopathy, approximately 80 hyperthyroidism and some 17 hyperthyroidism-to-ophthalmopathy patients. In roughly 6 hyperthyroidism patients, the T-cell repertoire of thyroid tissue was compared with the T-cell repertoire of blood.

For repertoire sequencing, the TCR beta CDR3 regions were amplified from RNA transcripts. The first round was an RT-PCR using HTBI primers with the Qiagen OneStep RT-PCR kit, and this first round was followed by a second-round multiplex PCR, then size selection and purification. The libraries underwent paired-end sequencing with 100 bp reads on an Illumina HiSeq2000. Per the authors' processing: Reads were processed with SOAPnuke, discarding reads with adapters, uncalled bases, mean Phred below 15, or no exact constant-primer or identifier match. COPE v1.2.5 was used to merge high-quality paired reads. Each unique nucleotide sequence was treated as a clonotype, and MiTCR v1.1 was used to align the clonotypes to the IMGT TRB V, D and J references. Only V-J combinations with frequency above 0.0001 were analysed, covering more than 99% of repertoires. For each V-J combination, a TCR clonal expansion and chaos score was defined as the ratio of F50 clonal expansion to chaos observed in the TCRdist matrix. Features were reduced by Welch's t-statistics and random forest to 10 to 15 V-J combinations, which fed a naive Bayes classifier. The similarity between thyroid and blood repertoires was quantified using the Morisita-Horn index. TCRdb passed the public sequencing reads through fastp at Q25 and MiXCR, retaining productive beta sequences. Identical CDR3 proteins give one entry, which carries the most common genes and DNA. The V and J calls, along with clone size, are taken from TCRdb and not from the paper's own processing. Across this sample there are 500,000 to 700,000 distinct CDR3 sequences, with 22% seen only once. More than 5.5% of the sample is held by the ten biggest clonotypes.

Regarding this clonotype: Its antigen specificity is not known. Base-call qualities are not available, and no considerably larger clone is one nucleotide away.

From the germline V gene, CDR1 is SGHTA and CDR2 is FQGTGA. The germline V end is reduced by 8 bases and the J end by 4 bases; junction bases left unmatched: 7. From its cysteine to its phenylalanine, the CDR3 spans 14 amino acids. The DNA shown is the 42-base CDR3, in frame from base 1. Stable hyperthyroidism was defined as no progression to ophthalmopathy within 18 months of follow-up. Hyperthyroidism patients were newly diagnosed, were aged 18 to 65 years, and had a disease duration under 2 months. Patients were excluded if they had other autoimmune diseases, uncontrolled infections, pregnancy or lactation. Diagnosis was based on clinical symptoms, serum thyroxine, TRAb, thyroid ultrasound and orbital computed tomography. Using Ficoll-Paque density gradient centrifugation, PBMCs were isolated from 9.5 to 10 ml of fresh peripheral blood. Trizol reagent was used to extract the total RNA, and its quality was then checked on an Agilent 2100 Bioanalyzer.

The investigation overall reported the following: In validation, the model predicted ophthalmopathy progression with about 71% sensitivity and approximately 75% specificity; 12 predicted patients were CT-confirmed with GO in a median of approximately 6.5 months. Ophthalmopathy was separated from stable hyperthyroidism by the 13-signature model with more than 85% sensitivity and about 83% specificity in cross-validation and with 80%/75% in the test set. No statistical method was used to predetermine the sample size, and group allocation was not hidden from the investigators. Most expanded thyroid clonotypes with frequency above 0.001 were also detected in blood, suggesting blood repertoires may reflect the thyroid immune response.

This chain joins TRBV7-3 to TRBJ2-5; 10 bases in the junction line up with TRBD2. Sequenced material: peripheral blood. The origin of this receptor is a woman between 18 and 30 years old with stable Graves' hyperthyroidism. Some clones in this sample may be carry-over from other donors' samples. Donor details come from another sample of the same person, matched by shared clones. The DNA sequence reads TGTGCCAGCTCAGCGGGGGGGCCCGGAGAGACCCAGTACTTC. The resulting protein is CASSAGGPGETQYF.